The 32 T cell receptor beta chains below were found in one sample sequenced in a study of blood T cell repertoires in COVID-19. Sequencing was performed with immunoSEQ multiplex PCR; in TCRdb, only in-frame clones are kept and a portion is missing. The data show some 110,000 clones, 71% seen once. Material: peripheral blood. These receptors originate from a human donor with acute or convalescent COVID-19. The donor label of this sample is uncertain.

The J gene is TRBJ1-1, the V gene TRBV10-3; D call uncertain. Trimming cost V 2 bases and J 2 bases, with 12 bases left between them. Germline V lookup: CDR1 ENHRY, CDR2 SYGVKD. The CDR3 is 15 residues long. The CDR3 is CAISEDGVPNTEAFF. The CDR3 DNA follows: TGTGCCATCAGTGAGGACGGGGTTCCCAACACTGAAGCTTTCTTT.

The CDR3 loop reads CASSQGQQPYTGELFF. CDR3 DNA sequence: TGTGCCAGCAGCCAGGGACAGCAGCCTTACACCGGGGAGCTGTTTTTT. The chain is built from TRBV11-3 and TRBJ2-2, with 7 positions matching TRBD1. From germline, CDR1 is SGHNT and CDR2 YENEEA. The V gene end was trimmed by 5 bases and the J gene end by 3 bases; junction bases not matched to a gene: 9. The CDR3 is 16 amino acids.

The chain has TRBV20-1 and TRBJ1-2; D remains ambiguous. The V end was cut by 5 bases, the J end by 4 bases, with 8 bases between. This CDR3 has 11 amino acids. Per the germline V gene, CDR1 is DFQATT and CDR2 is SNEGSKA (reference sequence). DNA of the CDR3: TGCAGTGCTCCCCCGGGCTATGGCTACACCTTC. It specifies CSAPPGYGYTF.

The chain's CDR3 is CASSEEGRSNEKLFF. CDR3 in DNA: TGTGCCAGCAGTGAAGAAGGCAGGTCTAATGAAAAACTGTTTTTT. The genes are TRBV6-1 and TRBJ1-4, with D uncertain. V shed 1 base and J shed 3 bases, with 9 bases lying between them. Germline assignment: CDR1 MNHNS and CDR2 SASEGT. This CDR3 has 15 amino acids.

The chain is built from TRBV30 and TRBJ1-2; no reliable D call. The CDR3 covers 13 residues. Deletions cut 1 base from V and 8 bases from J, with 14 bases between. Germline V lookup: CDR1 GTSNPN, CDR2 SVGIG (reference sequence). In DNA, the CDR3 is TGTGCCTGGAGTGAGCAGGTCTTGAAAGGCTACACCTTC. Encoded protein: CAWSEQVLKGYTF.

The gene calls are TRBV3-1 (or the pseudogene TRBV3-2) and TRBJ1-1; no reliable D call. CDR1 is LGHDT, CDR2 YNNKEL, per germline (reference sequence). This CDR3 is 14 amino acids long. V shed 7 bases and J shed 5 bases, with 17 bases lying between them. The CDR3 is CASTPGRWETEAFF. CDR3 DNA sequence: TGTGCCAGCACCCCGGGGAGATGGGAGACTGAAGCTTTCTTT.

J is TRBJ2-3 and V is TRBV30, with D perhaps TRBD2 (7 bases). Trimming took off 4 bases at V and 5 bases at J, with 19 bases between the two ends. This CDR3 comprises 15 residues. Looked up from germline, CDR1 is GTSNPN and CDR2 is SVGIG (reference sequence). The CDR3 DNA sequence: TGTGCCTGGAAGTTCGGGGGGCTAGTGTTAGATACGCAGTATTTT. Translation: CAWKFGGLVLDTQYF.

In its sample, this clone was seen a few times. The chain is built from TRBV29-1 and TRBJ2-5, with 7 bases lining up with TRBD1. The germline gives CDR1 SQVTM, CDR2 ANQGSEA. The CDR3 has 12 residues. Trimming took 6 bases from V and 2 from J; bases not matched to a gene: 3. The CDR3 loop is CSVGQLQETQYF. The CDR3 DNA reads TGCAGCGTGGGACAGCTACAAGAGACCCAGTACTTC.

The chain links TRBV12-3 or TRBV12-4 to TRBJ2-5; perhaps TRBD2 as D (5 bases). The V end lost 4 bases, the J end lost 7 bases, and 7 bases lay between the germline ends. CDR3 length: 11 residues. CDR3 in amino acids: CASSWAGTQYF. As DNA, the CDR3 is TGTGCCAGCAGTTGGGCGGGGACCCAGTACTTC.

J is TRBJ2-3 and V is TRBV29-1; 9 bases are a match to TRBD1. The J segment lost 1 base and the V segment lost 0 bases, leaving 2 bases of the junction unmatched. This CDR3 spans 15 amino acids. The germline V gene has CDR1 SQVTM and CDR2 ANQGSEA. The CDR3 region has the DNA TGCAGCGTTGAAGATTGGACAGGGGGCACAGATACGCAGTATTTT. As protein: CSVEDWTGGTDTQYF.

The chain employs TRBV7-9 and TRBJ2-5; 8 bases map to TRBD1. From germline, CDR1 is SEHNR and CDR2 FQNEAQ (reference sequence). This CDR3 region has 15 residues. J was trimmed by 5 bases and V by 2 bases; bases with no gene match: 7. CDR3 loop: CASSLPGGPWETQYF. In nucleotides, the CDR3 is TGTGCCAGCAGCTTACCAGGGGGCCCATGGGAGACCCAGTACTTC.

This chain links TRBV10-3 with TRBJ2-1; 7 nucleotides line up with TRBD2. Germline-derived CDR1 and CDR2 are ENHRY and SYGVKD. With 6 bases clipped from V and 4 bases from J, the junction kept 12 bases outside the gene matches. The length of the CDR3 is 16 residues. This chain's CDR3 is CAISPTGSGKYNEQFF. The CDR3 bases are TGTGCCATCAGCCCGACGGGGAGCGGGAAGTACAATGAGCAGTTCTTC.

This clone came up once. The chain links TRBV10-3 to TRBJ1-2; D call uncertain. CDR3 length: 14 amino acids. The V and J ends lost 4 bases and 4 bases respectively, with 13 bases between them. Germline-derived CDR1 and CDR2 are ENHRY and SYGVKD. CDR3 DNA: TGTGCCATCAGTGGAATGACATTGGGCTATGGCTACACCTTC. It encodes CAISGMTLGYGYTF.

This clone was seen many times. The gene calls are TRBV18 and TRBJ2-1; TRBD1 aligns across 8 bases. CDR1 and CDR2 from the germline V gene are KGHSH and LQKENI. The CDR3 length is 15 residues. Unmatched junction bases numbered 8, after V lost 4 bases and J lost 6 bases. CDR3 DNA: TGTGCCAGCTCACTCGCGACAGGGGTAGTCAATGAGCAGTTCTTC. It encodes CASSLATGVVNEQFF.

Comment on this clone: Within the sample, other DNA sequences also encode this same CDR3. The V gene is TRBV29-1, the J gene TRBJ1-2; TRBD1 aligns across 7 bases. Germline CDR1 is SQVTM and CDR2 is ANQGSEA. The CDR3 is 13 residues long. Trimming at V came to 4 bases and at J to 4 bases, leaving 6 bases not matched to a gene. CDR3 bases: TGCAGCGTTGGCGAAGGGGGCGCCTATGGCTACACCTTC. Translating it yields CSVGEGGAYGYTF.

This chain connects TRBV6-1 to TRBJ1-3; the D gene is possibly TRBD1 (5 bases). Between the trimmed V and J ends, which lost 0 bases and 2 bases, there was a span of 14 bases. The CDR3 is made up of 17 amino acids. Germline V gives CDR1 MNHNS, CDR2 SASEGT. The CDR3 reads CASSEASLGLPGNTIYF. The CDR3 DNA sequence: TGTGCCAGCAGTGAAGCTTCCCTGGGACTACCTGGAAACACCATATATTTT.

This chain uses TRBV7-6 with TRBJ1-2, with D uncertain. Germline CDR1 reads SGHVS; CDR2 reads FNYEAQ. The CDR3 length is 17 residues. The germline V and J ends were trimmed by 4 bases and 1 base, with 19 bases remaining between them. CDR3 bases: TGTGCCAGCAGCTCCCGGCCCCCCCTAGTCGGTAACTATGGCTACACCTTC. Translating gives CASSSRPPLVGNYGYTF.

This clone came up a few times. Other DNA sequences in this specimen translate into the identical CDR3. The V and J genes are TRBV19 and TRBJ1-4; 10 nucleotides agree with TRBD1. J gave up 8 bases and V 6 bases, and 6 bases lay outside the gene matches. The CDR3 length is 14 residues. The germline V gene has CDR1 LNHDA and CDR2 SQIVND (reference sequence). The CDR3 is CASRTTGGGEKLFF. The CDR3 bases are TGTGCCAGTAGGACGACAGGGGGCGGAGAAAAACTGTTTTTT.

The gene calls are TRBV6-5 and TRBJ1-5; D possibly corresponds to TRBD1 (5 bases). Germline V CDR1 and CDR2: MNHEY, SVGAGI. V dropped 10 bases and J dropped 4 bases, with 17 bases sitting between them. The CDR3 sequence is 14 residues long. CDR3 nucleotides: TGTGCCACAGATGGGGCAGGAGGGAATCAGCCCCAGCATTTT. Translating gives CATDGAGGNQPQHF.

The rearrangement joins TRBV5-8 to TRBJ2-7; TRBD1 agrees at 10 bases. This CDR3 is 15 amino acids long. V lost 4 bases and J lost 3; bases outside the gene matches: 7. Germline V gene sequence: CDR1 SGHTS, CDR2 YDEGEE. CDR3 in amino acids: CASSQRQGAFYEQYF. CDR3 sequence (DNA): TGTGCCAGCAGCCAACGACAGGGGGCGTTCTACGAGCAGTACTTC.

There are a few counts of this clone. CDR3 amino acids: CASSARAGGQPQHF. The CDR3 region has the DNA TGTGCCAGCAGCGCTCGAGCTGGGGGGCAGCCCCAGCATTTT. V usage is TRBV9 and J usage is TRBJ1-5, with a weak D call TRBD1 (5 bases). The CDR3 has 14 amino acids. Between the trimmed V and J ends, which lost 3 bases and 7 bases, there was a span of 14 bases. CDR1 SGDLS and CDR2 YYNGEE come from the germline V gene.

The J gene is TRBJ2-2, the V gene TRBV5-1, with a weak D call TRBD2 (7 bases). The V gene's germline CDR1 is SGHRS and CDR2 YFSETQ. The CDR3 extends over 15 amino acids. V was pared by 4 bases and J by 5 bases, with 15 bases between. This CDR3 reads CASSAGDIQTGELFF. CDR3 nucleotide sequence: TGCGCCAGCAGCGCGGGGGACATCCAGACCGGGGAGCTGTTTTTT.

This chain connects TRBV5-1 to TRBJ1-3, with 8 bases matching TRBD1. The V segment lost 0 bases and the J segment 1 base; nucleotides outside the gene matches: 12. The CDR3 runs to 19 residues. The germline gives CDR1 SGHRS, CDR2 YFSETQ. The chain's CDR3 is CASSLGGTGSQGSGNTIYF. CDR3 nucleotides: TGCGCCAGCAGCTTGGGAGGGACAGGCTCACAGGGATCTGGAAACACCATATATTTT.

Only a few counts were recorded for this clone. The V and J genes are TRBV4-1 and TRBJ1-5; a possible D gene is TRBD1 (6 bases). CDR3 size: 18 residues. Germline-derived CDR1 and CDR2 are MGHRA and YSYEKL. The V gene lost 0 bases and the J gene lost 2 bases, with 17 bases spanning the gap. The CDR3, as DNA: TGCGCCAGCAGCCAAGATCTTTCCGCCAGGGGAGGCAATCAGCCCCAGCATTTT. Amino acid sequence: CASSQDLSARGGNQPQHF.

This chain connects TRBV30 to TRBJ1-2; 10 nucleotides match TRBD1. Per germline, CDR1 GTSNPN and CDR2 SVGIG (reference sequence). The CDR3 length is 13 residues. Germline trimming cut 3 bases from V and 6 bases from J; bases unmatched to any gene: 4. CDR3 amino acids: CAWRSDRGDGYTF. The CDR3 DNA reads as TGTGCCTGGAGGTCGGACAGGGGGGATGGCTACACCTTC.

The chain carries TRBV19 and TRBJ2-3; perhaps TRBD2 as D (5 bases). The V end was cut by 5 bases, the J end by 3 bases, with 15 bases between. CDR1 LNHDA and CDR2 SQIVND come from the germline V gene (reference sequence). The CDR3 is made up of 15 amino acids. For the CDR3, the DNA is TGTGCCAGTAGTGTTCCTGCCAGAGGGACAGATACGCAGTATTTT. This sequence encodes CASSVPARGTDTQYF.

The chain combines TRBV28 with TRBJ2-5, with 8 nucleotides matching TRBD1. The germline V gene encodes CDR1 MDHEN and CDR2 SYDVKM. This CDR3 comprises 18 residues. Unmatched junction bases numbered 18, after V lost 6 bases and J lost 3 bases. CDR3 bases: TGTGCCAGCAGCAATTTTCGCGGACAGGGAGACCTTGAAGAGACCCAGTACTTC. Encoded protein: CASSNFRGQGDLEETQYF.

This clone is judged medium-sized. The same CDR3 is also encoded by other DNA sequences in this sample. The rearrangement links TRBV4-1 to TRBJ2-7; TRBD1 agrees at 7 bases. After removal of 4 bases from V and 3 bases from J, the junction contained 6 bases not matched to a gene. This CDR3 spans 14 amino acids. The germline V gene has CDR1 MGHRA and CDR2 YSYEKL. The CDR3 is CASSLQTGYYEQYV. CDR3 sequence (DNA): TGCGCCAGCAGCCTACAGACAGGGTACTACGAGCAGTACGTC.

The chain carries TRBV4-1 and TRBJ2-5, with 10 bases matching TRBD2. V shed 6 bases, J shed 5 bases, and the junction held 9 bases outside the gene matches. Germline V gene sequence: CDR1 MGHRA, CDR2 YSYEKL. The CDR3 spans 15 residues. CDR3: CASREAGGARETQYF. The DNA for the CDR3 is TGCGCCAGCAGAGAAGCGGGGGGGGCCAGGGAGACCCAGTACTTC.

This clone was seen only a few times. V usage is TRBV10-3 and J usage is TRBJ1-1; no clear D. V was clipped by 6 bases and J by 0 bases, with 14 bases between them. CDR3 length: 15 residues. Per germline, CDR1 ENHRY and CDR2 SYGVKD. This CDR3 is CAIRAQQPMNTEAFF. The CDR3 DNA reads TGTGCCATCAGGGCCCAACAGCCCATGAACACTGAAGCTTTCTTT.

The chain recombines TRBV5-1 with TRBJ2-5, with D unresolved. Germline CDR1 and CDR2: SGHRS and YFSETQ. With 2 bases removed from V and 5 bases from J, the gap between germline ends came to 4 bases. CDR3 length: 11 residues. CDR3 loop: CASSFSETQYF. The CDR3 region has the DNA TGCGCCAGCAGCTTCAGTGAGACCCAGTACTTC.

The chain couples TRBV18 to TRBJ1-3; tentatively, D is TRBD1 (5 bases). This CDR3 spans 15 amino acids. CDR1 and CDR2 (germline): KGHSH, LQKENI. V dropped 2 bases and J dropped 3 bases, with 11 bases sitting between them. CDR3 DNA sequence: TGTGCCAGCTCACCAGGGGCTCGCGATGGAAACACCATATATTTT. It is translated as CASSPGARDGNTIYF. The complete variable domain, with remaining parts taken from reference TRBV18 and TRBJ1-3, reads NAGVMQNPRHLVRRRGQEARLRCSPMKGHSHVYWYRQLPEEGLKFMVYLQKENIIDESGMPKERFSAEFPKEGPSILRIQQVVRGDSAAYFCASSPGARDGNTIYFGEGSWLTVV.